Reported below is one T cell receptor (beta chain). Germline V gene data show CDR1 as SGHRS and CDR2 as YFSETQ. Between the trimmed V and J ends, which lost 1 base and 1 base, there was a span of 8 bases. This CDR3 has 14 residues. These data belong to a study of early stage breast cancer tumors. The method was immunoSEQ multiplex PCR; TCRdb's version includes in-frame clones alone and lacks a portion of them. The table lists several thousand clones, about 61% of them singletons, with roughly 18% in the top ten. The sequencing input was breast tumor tissue. This chain links TRBV5-1 with TRBJ1-1; D is unclear. The clonotype originates from a person in their fifties with breast cancer. In DNA form, the CDR3 reads TGCGCCAGCAGCTTGTTATACAGGAACACTGAAGCTTTCTTT. Protein: CASSLLYRNTEAFF.